This TCR beta chain was identified in a study of cytomegalovirus exposure and HLA in healthy donors. The CDR3 is made up of 15 amino acids. V was pared by 4 bases and J by 4 bases, with 16 bases between. The germline CDR1 and CDR2 sequences are MNHEY and SVGAGI. Overall study results and limits: The analysis excluded some indistinguishable V segments, including TRBV6-2 and TRBV6-3. Donors belonging to an Asian-associated ancestry cluster reportedly showed fewer N-insertions in productive TCRs than the roughly 670-donor mean, according to what a later analysis found.

The PCR made use of 60 Vbeta and 13 Jbeta primers. The table came from immunoSEQ multiplex PCR; TCRdb's copy has only in-frame clones and leaves some out. Of 160,000 or so clones in the sample, approximately 76% were seen once. Concerning this clone itself: Its antigen is undetermined.

The chain combines TRBV6-5 with TRBJ2-5, with a tentative D call TRBD2 (7 bases). Source material: PBMCs. The clonotype comes from a man in his 60s in good health and CMV-seronegative. As DNA, the CDR3 is TGTGCCAGCAGTTTAGGGGGGGGGAGTAGAGAGACCCAGTACTTC. Translated: CASSLGGGSRETQYF.